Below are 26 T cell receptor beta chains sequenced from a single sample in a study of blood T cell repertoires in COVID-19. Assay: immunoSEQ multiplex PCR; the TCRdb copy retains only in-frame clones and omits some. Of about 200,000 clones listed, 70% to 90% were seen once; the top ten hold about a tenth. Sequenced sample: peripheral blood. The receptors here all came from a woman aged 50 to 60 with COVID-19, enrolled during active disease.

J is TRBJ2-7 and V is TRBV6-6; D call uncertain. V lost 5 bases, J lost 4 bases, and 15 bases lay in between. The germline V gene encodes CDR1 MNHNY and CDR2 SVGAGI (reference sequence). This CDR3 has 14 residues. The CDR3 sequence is CASSARSIGYEQYV. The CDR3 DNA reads TGTGCCAGCAGTGCTAGGAGTATCGGGTACGAGCAGTACGTC.

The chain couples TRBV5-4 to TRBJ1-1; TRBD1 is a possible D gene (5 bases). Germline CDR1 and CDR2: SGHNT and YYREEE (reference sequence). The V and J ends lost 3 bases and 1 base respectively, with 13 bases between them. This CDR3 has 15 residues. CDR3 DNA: TGTGCCAGCAGCTATACAGGATTACCGAACACTGAAGCTTTCTTT. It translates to CASSYTGLPNTEAFF.

The chain's CDR3 is CASSLRRGGGDEQFF. CDR3 DNA: TGTGCCAGCAGTTTGCGGCGGGGGGGAGGGGATGAGCAGTTCTTC. V usage is TRBV27 and J usage is TRBJ2-1; 9 nucleotides align to TRBD2. Losses at the gene ends were 3 bases for V and 8 bases for J; bases not matched to a gene: 8. From germline, CDR1 is MNHEY and CDR2 SMNVEV (reference sequence). The CDR3 is 15 residues long.

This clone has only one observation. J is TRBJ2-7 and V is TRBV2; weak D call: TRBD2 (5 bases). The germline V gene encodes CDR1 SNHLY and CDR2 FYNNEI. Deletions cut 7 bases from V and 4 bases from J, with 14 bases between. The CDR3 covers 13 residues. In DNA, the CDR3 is TGTGCCAGCATGGGAGAAGTCTCGTACGAGCAGTACGTC. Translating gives CASMGEVSYEQYV.

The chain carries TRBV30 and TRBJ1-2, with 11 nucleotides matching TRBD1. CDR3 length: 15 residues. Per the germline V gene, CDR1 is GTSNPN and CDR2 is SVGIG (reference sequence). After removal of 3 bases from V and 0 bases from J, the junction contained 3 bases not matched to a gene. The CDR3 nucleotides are TGTGCCTGGAGGGCGGGACAGGGGGCTAACTATGGCTACACCTTC. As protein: CAWRAGQGANYGYTF.

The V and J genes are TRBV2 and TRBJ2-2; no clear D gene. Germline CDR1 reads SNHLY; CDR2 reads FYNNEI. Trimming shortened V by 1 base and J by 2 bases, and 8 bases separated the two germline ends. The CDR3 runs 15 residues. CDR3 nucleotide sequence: TGTGCCAGCAGTGAAGTCCGACTCAACACCGGGGAGCTGTTTTTT. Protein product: CASSEVRLNTGELFF.

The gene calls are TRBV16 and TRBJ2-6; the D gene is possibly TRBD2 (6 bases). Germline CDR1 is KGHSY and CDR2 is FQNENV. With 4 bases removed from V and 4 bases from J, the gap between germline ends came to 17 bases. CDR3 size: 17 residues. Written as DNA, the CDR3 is TGTGCCAGCAGCCGTACCGGCCCGGGAGCAGGGGCCAACGTCCTGACTTTC. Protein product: CASSRTGPGAGANVLTF.

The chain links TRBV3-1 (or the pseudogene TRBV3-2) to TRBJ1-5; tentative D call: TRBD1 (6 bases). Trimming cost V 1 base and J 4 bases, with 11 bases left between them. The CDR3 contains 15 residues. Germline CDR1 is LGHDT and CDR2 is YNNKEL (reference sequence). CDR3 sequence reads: CASSQGGRTNQPQHF. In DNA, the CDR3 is TGTGCCAGCAGCCAAGGGGGGCGGACTAATCAGCCCCAGCATTTT.

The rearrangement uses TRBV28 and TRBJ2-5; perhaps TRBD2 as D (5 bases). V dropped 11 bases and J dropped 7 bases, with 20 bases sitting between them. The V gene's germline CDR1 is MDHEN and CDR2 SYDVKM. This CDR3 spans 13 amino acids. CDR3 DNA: TGTGCCTCCCTGGCGCGGACCCGGGGGACCCAGTACTTC. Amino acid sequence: CASLARTRGTQYF.

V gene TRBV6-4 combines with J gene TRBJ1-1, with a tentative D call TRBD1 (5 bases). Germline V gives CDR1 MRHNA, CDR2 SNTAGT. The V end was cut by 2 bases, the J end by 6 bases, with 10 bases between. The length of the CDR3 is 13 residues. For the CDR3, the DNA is TGTGCCAGCAGTGACGGGGCGGATTCTGAAGCTTTCTTT. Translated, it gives CASSDGADSEAFF.

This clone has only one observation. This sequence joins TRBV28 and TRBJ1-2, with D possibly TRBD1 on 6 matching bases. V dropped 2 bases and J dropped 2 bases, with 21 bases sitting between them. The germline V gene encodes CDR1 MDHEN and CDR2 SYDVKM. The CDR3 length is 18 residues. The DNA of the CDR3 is TGTGCCAGCAGTTTAGTGGGAGGGGGTCGGTCGGCGAACTATGGCTACACCTTC. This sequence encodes CASSLVGGGRSANYGYTF.

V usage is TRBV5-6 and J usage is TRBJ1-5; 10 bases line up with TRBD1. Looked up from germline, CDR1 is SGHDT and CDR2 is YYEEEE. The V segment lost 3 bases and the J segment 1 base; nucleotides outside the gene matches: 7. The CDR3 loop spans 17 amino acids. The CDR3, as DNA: TGTGCCAGCAGCTCCCGAGGACAGGGGGGAAGCAATCAGCCCCAGCATTTT. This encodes CASSSRGQGGSNQPQHF.

The CDR3 DNA reads as TGTGCCTGGAGTGTACGCAGGGTCGGCACAGATACGCAGTATTTT. It specifies CAWSVRRVGTDTQYF. V is TRBV30 and J is TRBJ2-3; D is possibly TRBD1 (5 bases). Trimming took 0 bases from V and 1 from J, leaving 11 bases between them. Per the germline V gene, CDR1 is GTSNPN and CDR2 is SVGIG (reference sequence). The CDR3 extends over 15 amino acids.

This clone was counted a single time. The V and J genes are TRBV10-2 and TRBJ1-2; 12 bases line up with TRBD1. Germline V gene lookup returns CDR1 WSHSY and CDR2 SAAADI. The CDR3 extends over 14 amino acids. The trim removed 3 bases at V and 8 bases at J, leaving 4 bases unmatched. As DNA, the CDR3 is TGCGCCAGCAGTGACGGGACAGGGGGCACCGGCTACACCTTC. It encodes CASSDGTGGTGYTF.

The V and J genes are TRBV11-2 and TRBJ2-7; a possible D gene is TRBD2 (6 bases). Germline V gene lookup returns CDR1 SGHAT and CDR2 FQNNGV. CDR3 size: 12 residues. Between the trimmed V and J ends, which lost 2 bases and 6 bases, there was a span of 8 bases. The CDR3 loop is CASSLFGGEQYF. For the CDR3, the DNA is TGTGCCAGCAGCTTATTCGGGGGCGAGCAGTACTTC.

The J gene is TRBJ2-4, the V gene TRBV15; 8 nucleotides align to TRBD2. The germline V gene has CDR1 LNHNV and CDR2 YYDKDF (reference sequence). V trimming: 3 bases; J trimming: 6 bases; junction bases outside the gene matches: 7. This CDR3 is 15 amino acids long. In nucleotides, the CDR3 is TGTGCCACCAGCAGGGCAGGCCGGGAGGGAAACATTCAGTACTTC. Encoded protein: CATSRAGREGNIQYF.

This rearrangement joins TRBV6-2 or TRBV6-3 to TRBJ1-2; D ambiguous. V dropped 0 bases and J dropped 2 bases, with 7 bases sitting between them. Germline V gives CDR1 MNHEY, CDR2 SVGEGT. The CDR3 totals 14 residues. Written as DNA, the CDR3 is TGTGCCAGCAGTTACTCGATGAGGAACTATGGCTACACCTTC. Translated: CASSYSMRNYGYTF.

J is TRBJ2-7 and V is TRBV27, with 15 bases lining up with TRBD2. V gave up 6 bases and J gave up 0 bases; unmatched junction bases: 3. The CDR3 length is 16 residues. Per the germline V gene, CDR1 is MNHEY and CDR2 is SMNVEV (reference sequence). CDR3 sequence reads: CASRGLAGGSSYEQYF. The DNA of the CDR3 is TGTGCCAGCAGAGGACTAGCGGGGGGGAGCTCCTACGAGCAGTACTTC.

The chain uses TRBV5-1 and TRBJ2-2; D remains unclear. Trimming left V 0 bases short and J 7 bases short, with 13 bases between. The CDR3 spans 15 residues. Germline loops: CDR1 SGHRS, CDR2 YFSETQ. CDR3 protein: CASSLALETGGELFF. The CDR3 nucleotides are TGCGCCAGCAGCTTGGCTCTAGAAACGGGCGGGGAGCTGTTTTTT.

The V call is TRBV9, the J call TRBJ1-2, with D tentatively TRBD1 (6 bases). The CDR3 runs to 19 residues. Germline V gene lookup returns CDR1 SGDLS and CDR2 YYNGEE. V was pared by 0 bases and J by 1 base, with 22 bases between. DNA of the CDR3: TGTGCCAGCAGCGTAGGTATAGGGGGTAACGCTGTTGGTAACTATGGCTACACCTTC. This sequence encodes CASSVGIGGNAVGNYGYTF.

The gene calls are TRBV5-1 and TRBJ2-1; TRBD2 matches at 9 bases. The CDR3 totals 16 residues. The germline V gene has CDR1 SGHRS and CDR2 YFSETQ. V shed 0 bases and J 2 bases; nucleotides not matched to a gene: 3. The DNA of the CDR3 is TGCGCCAGCAGCTTGGAGGTAGCGGGGGCCTACAATGAGCAGTTCTTC. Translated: CASSLEVAGAYNEQFF. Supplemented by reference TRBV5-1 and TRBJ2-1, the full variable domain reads KAGVTQTPRYLIKTRGQQVTLSCSPISGHRSVSWYQQTPGQGLQFLFEYFSETQRNKGNFPGRFSGRQFSNSRSEMNVSTLELGDSALYLCASSLEVAGAYNEQFFGPGTRLTVL.

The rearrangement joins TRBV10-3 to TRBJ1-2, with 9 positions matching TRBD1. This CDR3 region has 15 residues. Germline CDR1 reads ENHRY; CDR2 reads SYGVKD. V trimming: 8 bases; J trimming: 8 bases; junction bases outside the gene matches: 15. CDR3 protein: CAILQNRGTGTGYTF. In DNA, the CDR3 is TGTGCCATCCTTCAAAACCGGGGGACAGGGACCGGCTACACCTTC.

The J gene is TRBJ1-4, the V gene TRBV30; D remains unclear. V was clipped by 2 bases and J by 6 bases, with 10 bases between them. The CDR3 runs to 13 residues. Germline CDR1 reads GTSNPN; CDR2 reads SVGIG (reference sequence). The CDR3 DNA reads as TGTGCCTGGAGTCTGTTACAGCATGAAAAACTGTTTTTT. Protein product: CAWSLLQHEKLFF.

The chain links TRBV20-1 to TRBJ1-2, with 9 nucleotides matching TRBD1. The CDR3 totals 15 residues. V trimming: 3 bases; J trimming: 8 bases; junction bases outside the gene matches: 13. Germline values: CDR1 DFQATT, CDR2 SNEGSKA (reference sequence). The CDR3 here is CSASNLGQGVGGYTF. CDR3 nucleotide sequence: TGCAGTGCTAGTAATCTGGGACAGGGAGTCGGCGGCTACACCTTC.

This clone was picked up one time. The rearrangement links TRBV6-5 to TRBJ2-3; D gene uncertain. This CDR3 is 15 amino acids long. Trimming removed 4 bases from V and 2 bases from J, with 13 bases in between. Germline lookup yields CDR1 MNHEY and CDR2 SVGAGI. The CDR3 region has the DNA TGTGCCAGCAGTTCCCGACTTAAATTCACAGATACGCAGTATTTT. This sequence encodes CASSSRLKFTDTQYF.

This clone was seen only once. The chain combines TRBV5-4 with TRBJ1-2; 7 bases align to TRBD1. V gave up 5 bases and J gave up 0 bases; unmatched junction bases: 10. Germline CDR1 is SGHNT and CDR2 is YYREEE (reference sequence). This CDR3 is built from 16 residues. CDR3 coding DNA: TGTGCCAGCAGTAGCCGGACAGGCACCACTAACTATGGCTACACCTTC. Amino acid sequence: CASSSRTGTTNYGYTF.